This is a list of T cell receptor beta chains from one sample in a study of regulatory T cells in long-lasting Graves disease. MiXCR was run by TCRdb on the multiplex PCR reads, yielding one entry per CDR3 protein. The table has roughly 700,000 distinct CDR3 sequences, around 30% seen once; the top ten hold about two fifths. The sequenced sample was peripheral blood mononuclear cells (PBMCs), obtained when the disease was refractory, from a patient treated with antithyroid drugs. Every receptor here comes from a female donor with Graves disease. Both conserved end residues are part of each CDR3.

CDR3 length: 14
J gene: TRBJ2-6
V gene: TRBV6-1
CDR3 protein: CASSEGGGANVLTF

CDR3 length: 11
J gene: TRBJ2-7
V gene: TRBV20-1
CDR3 protein: CSAKIGGEQYF

CDR3 length: 14
J gene: TRBJ1-1
V gene: TRBV6-1
CDR3 protein: CASSEEPGHTEAFF

CDR3 length: 15
J gene: TRBJ2-7
V gene: TRBV12-3/TRBV12-4
CDR3 protein: CASSLRTSGSNEQYF

CDR3 length: 16
J gene: TRBJ2-3
V gene: TRBV12-3/TRBV12-4
CDR3 protein: CASSLGRQPSTDTQYF

CDR3 length: 17
J gene: TRBJ2-2
V gene: TRBV15
CDR3 protein: CATSRDLQQDKQGELFF

CDR3 length: 13
J gene: TRBJ1-5
V gene: TRBV12-3/TRBV12-4
CDR3 protein: CASSLRGNQPQHF

CDR3 length: 15
J gene: TRBJ1-1
V gene: TRBV11-2
CDR3 protein: CASSLGVGAGTEAFF

CDR3 length: 14
J gene: TRBJ2-5
V gene: TRBV5-5
CDR3 protein: CASSLQGLQETQYF

CDR3 length: 14
J gene: TRBJ1-1
V gene: TRBV28
CDR3 protein: CASSGGQGDTEAFF

CDR3 length: 12
J gene: TRBJ2-7
V gene: TRBV5-1
CDR3 protein: CASGGARGEQYF

CDR3 length: 15
J gene: TRBJ2-7
V gene: TRBV27
CDR3 protein: CASSFLDRPSYEQYF

CDR3 length: 14
J gene: TRBJ1-1
V gene: TRBV19
CDR3 protein: CASSIRGANTEAFF

CDR3 length: 13
J gene: TRBJ2-7
V gene: TRBV6-9
CDR3 protein: CASSLIGDSEQYF

CDR3 length: 14
J gene: TRBJ2-7
V gene: TRBV19
CDR3 protein: CASASGSETYEQYF

CDR3 length: 15
J gene: TRBJ2-4
V gene: TRBV19
CDR3 protein: CASRLDRGAKNIQYF

CDR3 length: 13
J gene: TRBJ2-7
V gene: TRBV12-3/TRBV12-4
CDR3 protein: CASSLRNGYEQYF

CDR3 length: 14
J gene: TRBJ1-2
V gene: TRBV30
CDR3 protein: CAWSVAGWDYGYTF